Listed below are T cell receptor beta chains from one sample, sequenced in a study of Graves' ophthalmopathy and Graves' hyperthyroidism. TCRdb redid the calling of the multiplex PCR reads with MiXCR, one entry per CDR3 protein. The data hold 650,000 to 800,000 distinct CDR3 sequences, with roughly two fifths observed a single time. Source material: peripheral blood. These receptors came from an adult man with Graves' ophthalmopathy. CDR3s include the opening cysteine and the closing phenylalanine or tryptophan. The D gene is left open where the match is weak. Clone size is stated in some rows and not others, as once, few, many or a class when expanded.

D: NA
V: TRBV10-3
size: many
J: TRBJ2-5
DNA: TGTGCCATCAGTGAGAACGTCGAAGAGACCCAGTACTTC
CDR3: CAISENVEETQYF

D: NA
V: TRBV6-6
size: few
J: TRBJ1-1
DNA: TGTGCCAGCAGTTACTCGAGTCAGGGTCTAACTGAAGCTTTCTTT
CDR3: CASSYSSQGLTEAFF

D: TRBD1
V: TRBV9
size: NA
J: TRBJ2-5
DNA: TGTGCCAGCAGCCCGGGACAGGGAGCGGGAAGGGCAGAGACCCAGTACTTC
CDR3: CASSPGQGAGRAETQYF

D: TRBD1
V: TRBV15
size: many
J: TRBJ1-5
DNA: TGTGCCACCAGCAGACCACAGGGGAATCAGCCCCAGCATTTT
CDR3: CATSRPQGNQPQHF

D: TRBD1
V: TRBV20-1
size: few
J: TRBJ2-2
DNA: TGCAGTTTGCAGGGGGCGAACACCGGGGAGCTGTTTTTT
CDR3: CSLQGANTGELFF

D: NA
V: TRBV6-6
size: many
J: TRBJ2-5
DNA: TGTGCCAGCAGTCAAATTCAGGGGCGGGAGACCCAGTACTTC
CDR3: CASSQIQGRETQYF

D: NA
V: TRBV29-1
size: NA
J: TRBJ2-5
DNA: TGCAGCGTTGAAGATGCAGGGGAAGAGACCCAGTACTTC
CDR3: CSVEDAGEETQYF

D: NA
V: TRBV15
size: NA
J: TRBJ2-6
DNA: TGTGCCACCAGCGGAGGACAGGGGGCCAACGTCCTGACTTTC
CDR3: CATSGGQGANVLTF

D: NA
V: TRBV7-3
size: many
J: TRBJ2-7
DNA: TGTGCCAGCAGCCCGACGGACAGCTACGAGCAGTACTTC
CDR3: CASSPTDSYEQYF

D: NA
V: TRBV25-1
size: NA
J: TRBJ1-5
DNA: TGTGCCAGCAGTGCTAGATCGAGCAATCAGCCCCAGCATTTT
CDR3: CASSARSSNQPQHF